The clone carrying this T cell receptor beta chain has a count of ten or more. Antigen: not known. CDR3 size: 15 residues. In germline, CDR1 is SGHRS, CDR2 YFSETQ. Losses at the gene ends were 1 base for V and 8 bases for J; bases not matched to a gene: 7. MiXCR, run by TCRdb on the 5' RACE reads, gives a single entry per CDR3 protein. The repertoire holds roughly 10,000 distinct CDR3 sequences, with approximately 8% as singletons. This record belongs to a study of spatial heterogeneity in lung cancer. General study results and limits: For expanded intratumoral alpha and beta TCRs, counts tracked tumor mutation counts.

The time point: sample taken at primary tumor resection. This specimen was lung tumor tissue, taken at surgery. This chain connects TRBV5-1 to TRBJ1-4; 8 bases are a match to TRBD1. The sequence derives from a female donor with early-stage non-small cell lung cancer. This chain's CDR3 is CASSLLTGVEEKLFF. Written as DNA, the CDR3 is TGCGCCAGCAGCTTGTTGACAGGGGTGGAAGAAAAACTGTTTTTT. The full variable domain, its missing parts supplied by reference TRBV5-1 and TRBJ1-4, is KAGVTQTPRYLIKTRGQQVTLSCSPISGHRSVSWYQQTPGQGLQFLFEYFSETQRNKGNFPGRFSGRQFSNSRSEMNVSTLELGDSALYLCASSLLTGVEEKLFFGSGTQLSVL.